This passage covers 24 T cell receptor beta chains from one sample sequenced in a study of T cell responses to AZD1222 COVID-19 vaccine (dated by TCRdb to the early 2020s). The library was made by the immunoSEQ multiplex PCR assay. TCRdb limited this immuneACCESS table to in-frame rearrangements with V and J called. A share of clones is missing; checked studies link under half to unresolved V genes, and the rest is unexplained. Recorded for this sample are about 150,000 clones; around nine tenths of them occurred a single time. In total, the top ten clones hold approximately 5.3% of the sample. Interpreted using the paper, the time point label stands for: baseline before first vaccination. The sequencing used peripheral blood, collected on day 0 of AZD1222 vaccination. Receptor source: an adult in good health.

The chain employs TRBV7-3 and TRBJ1-1; D unresolved. The germline V gene encodes CDR1 SGHTA and CDR2 FQGTGA. This CDR3 is 13 amino acids long. Deletions cut 3 bases from V and 2 bases from J, with 7 bases between. CDR3 nucleotides: TGTGCCAGCAGCTTTGACTTTAACACTGAAGCTTTCTTT. This codes for CASSFDFNTEAFF.

This clone is a singleton in its sample. The chain is built from TRBV28 and TRBJ2-5; no clear D. There are 16 residues in the CDR3. V gave up 3 bases and J gave up 3 bases, with 17 bases separating them. Germline-derived CDR1 and CDR2 are MDHEN and SYDVKM. The CDR3 protein is CASSFFPLKAKETQYF. DNA of the CDR3: TGTGCCAGCAGTTTTTTCCCACTGAAGGCCAAAGAGACCCAGTACTTC.

The table lists this clone with a count of one. V and J are TRBV5-1 and TRBJ2-1; weak D call: TRBD1 (5 bases). This CDR3 contains 12 residues. Trimming removed 3 bases at V and 9 bases at J, with 10 bases between. Germline V gene lookup returns CDR1 SGHRS and CDR2 YFSETQ. CDR3 region: CASSSQGSEQFF. The DNA for the CDR3 is TGCGCCAGCAGCTCTCAGGGAAGTGAGCAGTTCTTC.

The V gene is TRBV28, the J gene TRBJ1-4, with D perhaps matching TRBD1 (5 bases). CDR3 length: 17 residues. Germline V gene lookup returns CDR1 MDHEN and CDR2 SYDVKM. Trimming stripped 6 bases from V and 0 bases from J, with 17 bases between. The CDR3 is CASSTSGRGATNEKLFF. The CDR3 DNA reads TGTGCCAGCAGCACCTCGGGTCGGGGGGCAACTAATGAAAAACTGTTTTTT.

The chain joins TRBV6-5 to TRBJ2-2; possibly TRBD2 for D (5 bases). V was clipped by 8 bases and J by 7 bases, with 8 bases between them. The CDR3 runs 11 residues. Germline V gene lookup returns CDR1 MNHEY and CDR2 SVGAGI. CDR3 loop: CASRGGGELFF. The CDR3, as DNA: TGTGCCAGCCGGGGTGGCGGGGAGCTGTTTTTT.

The chain carries TRBV3-1 (or the pseudogene TRBV3-2) and TRBJ1-3, with 8 bases lining up with TRBD1. V lost 4 bases to trimming and J lost 4 bases; unmatched junction nucleotides: 12. The CDR3 covers 17 residues. Per germline, CDR1 LGHDT and CDR2 YNNKEL (reference sequence). The CDR3 DNA reads TGTGCCAGCAGCCCTCACAGGACAGGGAGGGCCGGAAACACCATATATTTT. It yields the protein CASSPHRTGRAGNTIYF.

This clone was found once. The chain recombines TRBV24-1 with TRBJ2-3; TRBD2 matches at 7 bases. Germline trimming cut 3 bases from V and 3 bases from J; bases unmatched to any gene: 8. Germline assignment: CDR1 KGHDR and CDR2 SFDVKD. CDR3 length equals 16 residues. The chain's CDR3 is CATSDRGSLQTDTQYF. CDR3 sequence (DNA): TGTGCCACCAGTGATCGCGGGAGTTTACAAACAGATACGCAGTATTTT.

J is TRBJ2-7 and V is TRBV7-9, with 8 nucleotides matching TRBD1. Germline V gives CDR1 SEHNR, CDR2 FQNEAQ (reference sequence). V lost 5 bases and J lost 2; bases outside the gene matches: 5. There are 14 residues in the CDR3. Here the CDR3 DNA reads TGTGCCAGCAGCCAGGGGGCGAGGACCTACGAGCAGTACTTC. It encodes CASSQGARTYEQYF.

This clone was observed a few times. J is TRBJ1-4 and V is TRBV7-9; 8 bases map to TRBD1. There are 16 residues in the CDR3. Germline V lookup: CDR1 SEHNR, CDR2 FQNEAQ (reference sequence). The V segment lost 1 base and the J segment 7 bases; nucleotides outside the gene matches: 8. CDR3 DNA: TGTGCCAGCAGCTTAGGAGACAGGGGTTTAGCTGAAAAACTGTTTTTT. Its translation is CASSLGDRGLAEKLFF.

V usage is TRBV7-9 and J usage is TRBJ1-4, with 8 bases that match TRBD1. V shed 7 bases, J shed 12 bases, and the junction held 13 bases outside the gene matches. The germline V gene has CDR1 SEHNR and CDR2 FQNEAQ (reference sequence). This CDR3 contains 14 residues. The CDR3 loop reads CASTKTGEFSELFF. CDR3 bases: TGTGCCAGCACCAAGACAGGGGAATTCTCTGAACTGTTTTTT.

The chain has TRBV10-2 and TRBJ2-7; 8 bases match TRBD2. CDR1 is WSHSY, CDR2 SAAADI, per germline. V lost 3 bases and J lost 3; bases outside the gene matches: 4. There are 14 residues in the CDR3. CDR3 nucleotides: TGCGCCAGCAGTGATAGCGGGACCAACTACGAGCAGTACTTC. This codes for CASSDSGTNYEQYF.

The J gene is TRBJ2-7, the V gene TRBV13, with TRBD2 matching over 12 bases. Per germline, CDR1 PRHDT and CDR2 FYEKMQ (reference sequence). The CDR3 runs to 18 residues. V trimming: 2 bases; J trimming: 2 bases; junction bases outside the gene matches: 10. The CDR3 reads CASSLNLAGGPPTYEQYF. In DNA, the CDR3 is TGTGCCAGCAGCTTAAACCTAGCGGGAGGGCCCCCTACCTACGAGCAGTACTTC. The complete variable domain, with remaining parts taken from reference TRBV13 and TRBJ2-7, reads AAGVIQSPRHLIKEKRETATLKCYPIPRHDTVYWYQQGPGQDPQFLISFYEKMQSDKGSIPDRFSAQQFSDYHSELNMSSLELGDSALYFCASSLNLAGGPPTYEQYFGPGTRLTVT.

The rearrangement uses TRBV3-1 (or the pseudogene TRBV3-2) and TRBJ2-1; D might be TRBD1 (5 bases). The CDR3 totals 15 residues. Per germline, CDR1 LGHDT and CDR2 YNNKEL (reference sequence). The V end lost 0 bases, the J end lost 7 bases, and 13 bases lay between the germline ends. The CDR3 reads CASSQDPRAINEQFF. DNA of the CDR3: TGTGCCAGCAGCCAAGACCCCAGGGCAATAAATGAGCAGTTCTTC.

The chain is built from TRBV3-1 (or the pseudogene TRBV3-2) and TRBJ1-1; 8 bases align to TRBD1. The V gene end was trimmed by 4 bases and the J gene end by 5 bases; junction bases not matched to a gene: 0. This CDR3 comprises 12 residues. Germline values: CDR1 LGHDT, CDR2 YNNKEL (reference sequence). CDR3 amino acids: CASSRQGTEAFF. Written as DNA, the CDR3 is TGTGCCAGCAGCCGACAGGGGACTGAAGCTTTCTTT.

The chain carries TRBV20-1 and TRBJ1-1; 8 positions match TRBD1. The trim removed 3 bases at V and 0 bases at J, leaving 6 bases unmatched. CDR1 and CDR2 (germline): DFQATT, SNEGSKA (reference sequence). The CDR3 contains 15 residues. DNA of the CDR3: TGCAGTGCTAGTCGGGCAGGGGGCTTGAACACTGAAGCTTTCTTT. Translated: CSASRAGGLNTEAFF.

This clone appeared once. The V gene is TRBV27, the J gene TRBJ2-1; D is undetermined. Trimming shortened V by 2 bases and J by 2 bases, and 4 bases separated the two germline ends. The CDR3 runs to 13 residues. Germline V CDR1 and CDR2: MNHEY, SMNVEV (reference sequence). Here the CDR3 DNA reads TGTGCCAGCAGTTTAAACGCCTACAATGAGCAGTTCTTC. Translation: CASSLNAYNEQFF.

This rearrangement joins TRBV9 to TRBJ2-3; D gene uncertain. CDR1 SGDLS and CDR2 YYNGEE come from the germline V gene. The CDR3 contains 14 residues. V was clipped by 4 bases and J by 1 base, with 10 bases between them. This chain's CDR3 is CASSPLSRTDTQYF. The CDR3 nucleotides read TGTGCCAGCAGCCCCCTCAGTCGCACAGATACGCAGTATTTT.

This clone is classed as medium-sized. The chain employs TRBV6-5 and TRBJ2-1, with D possibly called TRBD1 or TRBD2 (5 bases each). V was cut by 8 bases and J by 5 bases, with 13 bases left in between. The length of the CDR3 is 13 residues. The germline V gene encodes CDR1 MNHEY and CDR2 SVGAGI. In DNA form, the CDR3 reads TGTGCCAGCGGGGCTGGACTCAACAATGAGCAGTTCTTC. Its protein is CASGAGLNNEQFF.

The chain is built from TRBV29-1 and TRBJ2-1, with 8 bases lining up with TRBD1. Trimming removed 4 bases from V and 0 bases from J; junction bases left unmatched: 2. The germline gives CDR1 SQVTM, CDR2 ANQGSEA. The CDR3 extends over 14 amino acids. This CDR3 reads CSVGTGSSYNEQFF. The CDR3 coding sequence is TGCAGCGTTGGGACAGGGAGCTCCTACAATGAGCAGTTCTTC.

This clone was found once. The chain recombines TRBV19 with TRBJ2-7, with 9 positions matching TRBD2. This CDR3 spans 15 amino acids. With 4 bases clipped from V and 2 bases from J, the junction kept 6 bases outside the gene matches. The germline CDR1 and CDR2 sequences are LNHDA and SQIVND (reference sequence). CDR3 in DNA: TGTGCCAGTAGTACCCTAGCGGGAAAGACCTACGAGCAGTACTTC. Its translation: CASSTLAGKTYEQYF.

This chain joins TRBV15 and TRBJ2-3; 13 nucleotides line up with TRBD2. CDR1 is LNHNV, CDR2 YYDKDF, per germline (reference sequence). V lost 3 bases, J lost 4 bases, and 13 bases stayed unmatched. The CDR3 is 19 amino acids. Here the CDR3 reads CATSSTAGTSGTGSDTQYF. As DNA, the CDR3 is TGTGCCACCAGCAGTACCGCCGGGACTAGCGGGACGGGTTCAGATACGCAGTATTTT.

The J gene is TRBJ2-3, the V gene TRBV2; D call uncertain. The V end lost 6 bases, the J end lost 3 bases, and 10 bases lay between the germline ends. The CDR3 length is 13 residues. Germline V gene data show CDR1 as SNHLY and CDR2 as FYNNEI. The CDR3 sequence: CASSKEWTDTQYF. The CDR3 nucleotides are TGTGCCAGCAGCAAAGAGTGGACAGATACGCAGTATTTT.

V is TRBV5-1 and J is TRBJ2-7; D is possibly TRBD2 (5 bases). Germline lookup yields CDR1 SGHRS and CDR2 YFSETQ. The CDR3 is 14 amino acids. Deletions cut 4 bases from V and 2 bases from J, with 13 bases between. CDR3 region: CASSPAAVTYEQYF. CDR3 nucleotide sequence: TGCGCCAGCAGCCCAGCGGCAGTTACCTACGAGCAGTACTTC. Complete variable domain (other parts from reference TRBV5-1 and TRBJ2-7): KAGVTQTPRYLIKTRGQQVTLSCSPISGHRSVSWYQQTPGQGLQFLFEYFSETQRNKGNFPGRFSGRQFSNSRSEMNVSTLELGDSALYLCASSPAAVTYEQYFGPGTRLTVT.

This chain joins TRBV27 and TRBJ2-2; D not resolved. The germline CDR1 and CDR2 sequences are MNHEY and SMNVEV (reference sequence). V was clipped by 2 bases and J by 6 bases, with 7 bases between them. The CDR3 is 13 residues long. CDR3: CASSLMGAGELFF. The CDR3 DNA sequence: TGTGCCAGCAGTTTAATGGGCGCCGGGGAGCTGTTTTTT.